The sequence of this TCR beta chain was determined in a study of glioma-infiltrating T cells. There are many counts of this clonotype. The iRepertoire nested amplicon-rescue multiplex PCR amplified TCR alpha and beta CDR3s from RNA. Using its own MiXCR run on the multiplex PCR reads, TCRdb lists one record per CDR3 protein. Here the sample spans about 93,000 distinct CDR3 sequences, roughly 40% being singletons. The V gene end was trimmed by 4 bases and the J gene end by 5 bases; junction bases not matched to a gene: 12. Germline loops: CDR1 LGHDT, CDR2 YNNKEL (reference sequence). The CDR3 contains 16 residues.

The TCR comes from a human donor with low-grade glioma or glioblastoma, undergoing nonglioma brain surgery, or in good health (not recorded which). The genes are TRBV3-1 and TRBJ2-5; TRBD2 matches 8 bases. The sequenced sample consisted of glioma tissue, nonneoplastic brain tissue, or PBMCs (not recorded which). As DNA, the CDR3 is TGTGCCAGCAGCCCGACTGCGGGAGGCTGGGGGGAGACCCAGTACTTC. It is translated as CASSPTAGGWGETQYF.